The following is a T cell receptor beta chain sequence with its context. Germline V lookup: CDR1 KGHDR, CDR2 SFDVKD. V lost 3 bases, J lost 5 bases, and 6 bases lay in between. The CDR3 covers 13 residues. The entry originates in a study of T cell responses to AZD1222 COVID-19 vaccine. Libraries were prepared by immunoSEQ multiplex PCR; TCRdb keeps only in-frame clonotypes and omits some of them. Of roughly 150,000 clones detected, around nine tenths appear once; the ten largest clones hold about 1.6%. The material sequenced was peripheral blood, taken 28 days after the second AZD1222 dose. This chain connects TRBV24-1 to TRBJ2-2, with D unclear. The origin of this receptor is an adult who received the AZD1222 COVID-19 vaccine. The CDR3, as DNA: TGTGCCACCAGTGATCGACCAACCGGGGAGCTGTTTTTT. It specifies CATSDRPTGELFF.